Shown below are 9 T cell receptor beta chains from a single sample sequenced in a study of cytomegalovirus exposure and HLA in healthy donors. Primers: 60 Vbeta forward and 13 Jbeta reverse. Here immunoSEQ multiplex PCR was the method, and the copy in TCRdb shows in-frame clones only, minus some. The sample consists of 70,000 or so clones, 70% to 80% of them appearing once. What was sequenced was PBMCs. The receptors come from a man younger than 30 in good health and CMV-seropositive.

Only a few counts were recorded for this clone. The rearrangement links TRBV18 to TRBJ2-7; tentative D call: TRBD1 (5 bases). The germline CDR1 and CDR2 sequences are KGHSH and LQKENI. The ends were cut back, 2 bases at V and 4 bases at J, with 12 bases in the middle. This CDR3 has 14 residues. CDR3 DNA sequence: TGTGCCAGCTCACCAGGGGCCCCTATGTACGAGCAGTACTTC. Amino acid sequence: CASSPGAPMYEQYF.

V and J are TRBV30 and TRBJ2-7, with D tentatively TRBD2 (6 bases). The CDR3 loop spans 13 amino acids. CDR1 GTSNPN and CDR2 SVGIG come from the germline V gene (reference sequence). V lost 5 bases to trimming and J lost 0 bases, with 11 bases between them. Written as DNA, the CDR3 is TGTGCCTGGGCCTGGGGGGACTCCTACGAGCAGTACTTC. Its protein is CAWAWGDSYEQYF.

This clone occurred a few times. This chain uses TRBV6-5 with TRBJ2-7; 10 bases align to TRBD1. J lost 2 bases, V lost 7 bases, and 5 bases had no gene match. The CDR3 is made up of 14 amino acids. Germline V gene sequence: CDR1 MNHEY, CDR2 SVGAGI. CDR3 DNA: TGTGCCAGCAACCGGGACAGGGGAACCTACGAGCAGTACTTC. Translated, it gives CASNRDRGTYEQYF.

The gene calls are TRBV30 and TRBJ1-6, with 9 positions matching TRBD1. Germline assignment: CDR1 GTSNPN and CDR2 SVGIG (reference sequence). Losses at the gene ends were 3 bases for V and 2 bases for J; bases not matched to a gene: 8. The CDR3 totals 17 residues. DNA for the CDR3: TGTGCCTGGAGAATAGGACAGGGGTCACCCTATAATTCACCCCTCCACTTT. This translates into CAWRIGQGSPYNSPLHF.

This chain joins TRBV7-8 and TRBJ2-2; 7 bases line up with TRBD1. This CDR3 has 15 residues. CDR1 and CDR2 from the germline V gene are SGHVS and FQNEAQ. V shed 4 bases and J 2 bases; nucleotides not matched to a gene: 4. The CDR3 nucleotides are TGTGCCAGCAGCTCCCGGGACAGAAACACCGGGGAGCTGTTTTTT. Protein sequence: CASSSRDRNTGELFF.

This clone was counted a single time. The chain links TRBV4-1 to TRBJ2-5, with 11 bases fitting TRBD1. CDR3 length: 16 amino acids. Germline CDR1 reads MGHRA; CDR2 reads YSYEKL. V was clipped by 4 bases and J by 5 bases; unmatched bases: 9. The CDR3 bases are TGCGCCAGCAGCCGCGGACAGGGGGCTTTTATGGAGACCCAGTACTTC. It yields the protein CASSRGQGAFMETQYF.

This clone has just a few counts. The chain recombines TRBV6-4 with TRBJ2-3, with D perhaps matching TRBD2 (5 bases). The CDR3 contains 13 residues. Germline V gene sequence: CDR1 MRHNA, CDR2 SNTAGT. The V gene lost 8 bases and the J gene lost 3 bases, with 12 bases spanning the gap. Here the CDR3 reads CASAGGETDTQYF. Written as DNA, the CDR3 is TGTGCCAGCGCGGGTGGTGAGACAGATACGCAGTATTTT.

J is TRBJ2-2 and V is TRBV15, with 7 nucleotides matching TRBD2. The CDR3 has 15 amino acids. Germline V gene data show CDR1 as LNHNV and CDR2 as YYDKDF (reference sequence). The V segment lost 5 bases and the J segment 4 bases; nucleotides outside the gene matches: 7. In DNA, the CDR3 is TGTGCCACCAGCCCAGCGGGACGGGTCACCGGGGAGCTGTTTTTT. Translated: CATSPAGRVTGELFF.

The chain combines TRBV2 with TRBJ1-2, with TRBD1 matching over 10 bases. Germline CDR1 and CDR2: SNHLY and FYNNEI. Trimming cost V 8 bases and J 4 bases; bases outside gene matches: 10. The CDR3 has 15 residues. The CDR3 nucleotides are TGTGCCAGCTTTAGGGGACAGGGGCTCTCCTATGGCTACACCTTC. It specifies CASFRGQGLSYGYTF.